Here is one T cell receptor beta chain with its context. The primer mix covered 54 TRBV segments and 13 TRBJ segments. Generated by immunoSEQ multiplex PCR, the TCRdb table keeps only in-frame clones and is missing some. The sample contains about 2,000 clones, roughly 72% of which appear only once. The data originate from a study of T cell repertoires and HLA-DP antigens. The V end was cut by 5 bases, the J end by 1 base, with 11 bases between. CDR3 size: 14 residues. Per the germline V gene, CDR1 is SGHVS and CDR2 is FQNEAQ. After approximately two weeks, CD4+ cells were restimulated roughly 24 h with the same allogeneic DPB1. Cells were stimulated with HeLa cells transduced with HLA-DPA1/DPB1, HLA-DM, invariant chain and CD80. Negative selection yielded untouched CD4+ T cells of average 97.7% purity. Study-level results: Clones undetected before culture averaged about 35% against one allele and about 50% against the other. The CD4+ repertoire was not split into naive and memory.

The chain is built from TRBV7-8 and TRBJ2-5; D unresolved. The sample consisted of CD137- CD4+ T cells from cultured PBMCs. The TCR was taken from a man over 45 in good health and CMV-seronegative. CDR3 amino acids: CASSKGRTQETQYF. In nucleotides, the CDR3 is TGTGCCAGCAGCAAAGGCAGAACCCAAGAGACCCAGTACTTC.